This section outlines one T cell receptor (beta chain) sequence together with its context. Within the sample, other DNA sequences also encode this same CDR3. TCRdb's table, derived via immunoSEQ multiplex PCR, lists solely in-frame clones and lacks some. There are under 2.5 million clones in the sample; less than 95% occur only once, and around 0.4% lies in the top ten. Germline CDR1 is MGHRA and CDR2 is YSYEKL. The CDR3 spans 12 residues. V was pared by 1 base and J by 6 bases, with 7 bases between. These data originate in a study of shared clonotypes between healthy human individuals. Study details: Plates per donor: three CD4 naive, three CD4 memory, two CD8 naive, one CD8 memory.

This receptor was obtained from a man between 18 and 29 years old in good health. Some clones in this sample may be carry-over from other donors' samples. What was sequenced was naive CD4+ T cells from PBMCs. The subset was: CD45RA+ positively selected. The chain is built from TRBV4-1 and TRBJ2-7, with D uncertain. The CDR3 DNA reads TGCGCCAGCAGCCAAGTGTTTGGCGAGCAGTACTTC. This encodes CASSQVFGEQYF.